Sequencing of this T cell receptor (beta chain) was carried out in a study of beta chain features in type 1 diabetes. Trimming left V 8 bases short and J 0 bases short, with 14 bases between. The CDR3 contains 15 residues. From germline, CDR1 is MDHEN and CDR2 SYDVKM. Expressed TCRB transcripts were sequenced after all isolated RNA was converted to cDNA. Here immunoSEQ multiplex PCR was the method, and the copy in TCRdb shows in-frame clones only, minus some. In the table there are 65,000 to 85,000 clones, approximately 50% of which are singletons. Broader study findings: Patients with Type 1 diabetes showed moderately but significantly shorter TCRB CDR3s in all four CD4+ subsets.

For this clone: Its matching antigen is unknown.

This sequence was found in a man in his thirties or forties with type 1 diabetes. The rearrangement links TRBV28 to TRBJ2-4, with D tentatively TRBD2 (7 bases). The sequenced sample consisted of central memory CD4+ T cells from blood. Written as DNA, the CDR3 is TGTGCCAGCGGCCCGGGGGGCATAGCCAAAAACATTCAGTACTTC. Residues: CASGPGGIAKNIQYF.